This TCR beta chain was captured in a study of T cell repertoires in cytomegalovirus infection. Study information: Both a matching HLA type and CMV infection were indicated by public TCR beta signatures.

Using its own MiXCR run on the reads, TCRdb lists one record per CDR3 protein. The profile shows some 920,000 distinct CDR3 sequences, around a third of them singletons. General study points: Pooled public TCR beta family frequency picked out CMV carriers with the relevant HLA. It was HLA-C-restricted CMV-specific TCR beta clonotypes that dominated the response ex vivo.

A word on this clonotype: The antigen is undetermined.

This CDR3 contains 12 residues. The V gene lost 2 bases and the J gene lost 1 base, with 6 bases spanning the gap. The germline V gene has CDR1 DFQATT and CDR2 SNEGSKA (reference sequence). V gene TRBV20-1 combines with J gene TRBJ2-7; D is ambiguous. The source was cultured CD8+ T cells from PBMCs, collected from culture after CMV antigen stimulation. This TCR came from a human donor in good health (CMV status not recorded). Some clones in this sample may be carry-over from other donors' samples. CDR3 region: CSARPASYEQYF. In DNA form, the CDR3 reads TGCAGTGCTAGACCAGCATCCTACGAGCAGTACTTC.